These 30 T cell receptor beta chains were sequenced from one sample in a study of cytomegalovirus exposure and HLA in healthy donors. PCR primers comprised 60 Vbeta and 13 Jbeta primers. Sequencing used immunoSEQ multiplex PCR; TCRdb keeps in-frame clones, though not all of them. The data show around 130,000 clones, roughly 71% seen once. The sequencing sample was made of PBMCs. The receptors stem from a woman aged 40 to 50 in good health and CMV-seropositive.

This clone appeared a few times. The J gene is TRBJ1-1, the V gene TRBV4-3; a possible D gene is TRBD1 (5 bases). This CDR3 is 14 amino acids long. V lost 6 bases and J 6 bases, leaving 17 bases between the germline ends. Per germline, CDR1 LGHNA and CDR2 YSLEER. In nucleotides, the CDR3 is TGCGCCAGCAGTAACACCAGGGAATTGCCTGAAGCTTTCTTT. It is translated as CASSNTRELPEAFF.

The chain links TRBV5-1 to TRBJ2-1, with TRBD1 matching over 10 bases. CDR3 length: 16 residues. J gave up 4 bases and V 4 bases, and 8 bases lay outside the gene matches. Germline CDR1 and CDR2: SGHRS and YFSETQ. The CDR3 reads CASSLRGQGGYNEQFF. The DNA of the CDR3 is TGCGCCAGCAGCCTCAGAGGACAGGGGGGGTACAATGAGCAGTTCTTC.

The genes are TRBV27 and TRBJ1-1; no reliable D call. The CDR3 extends over 14 amino acids. Germline assignment: CDR1 MNHEY and CDR2 SMNVEV (reference sequence). V lost 3 bases, J lost 0 bases, and 8 bases lay in between. The CDR3 coding sequence is TGTGCCAGCAGTTTGGGCAACCTGAACACTGAAGCTTTCTTT. This encodes CASSLGNLNTEAFF.

The rearrangement joins TRBV7-3 to TRBJ2-7; D might be TRBD2 (5 bases). Deletions cut 1 base from V and 1 base from J, with 11 bases between. CDR1 is SGHTA and CDR2 is FQGTGA in the germline V gene. The CDR3 spans 15 residues. CDR3: CASSLNGVGSYEQYF. The CDR3, as DNA: TGTGCCAGCAGCTTAAACGGGGTTGGGTCCTACGAGCAGTACTTC.

The rearrangement links TRBV5-6 to TRBJ2-6; TRBD2 agrees at 8 bases. CDR1 is SGHDT and CDR2 is YYEEEE in the germline V gene. This CDR3 is built from 19 residues. The ends lost 0 bases at V and 1 base at J; junction bases unmatched: 9. Here the CDR3 reads CASSLVLAAGGSGANVLTF. As DNA, the CDR3 is TGTGCCAGCAGCTTGGTACTAGCGGCCGGAGGGTCTGGGGCCAACGTCCTGACTTTC. Variable domain in full (rest from reference TRBV5-6 and TRBJ2-6): DAGVTQSPTHLIKTRGQQVTLRCSPKSGHDTVSWYQQALGQGPQFIFQYYEEEERQRGNFPDRFSGHQFPNYSSELNVNALLLGDSALYLCASSLVLAAGGSGANVLTFGAGSRLTVL.

This CDR3 is CASSEGTGRYGYTF. CDR3 nucleotides: TGTGCCAGCAGTGAGGGGACAGGGCGTTATGGCTACACCTTC. The V gene is TRBV6-1, the J gene TRBJ1-2, with TRBD1 matching 9 bases. Trimming cost V 3 bases and J 5 bases; bases outside gene matches: 4. Germline V gene lookup returns CDR1 MNHNS and CDR2 SASEGT. The CDR3 is 14 residues long.

The gene calls are TRBV6-1 and TRBJ1-4; D is uncertain. The CDR3 totals 14 residues. Trimming removed 10 bases at V and 5 bases at J, with 17 bases between. Germline assignment: CDR1 MNHNS and CDR2 SASEGT. The CDR3 nucleotides are TGTGCCATCCAATTCCGGGAGCCAAATGAAAAACTGTTTTTT. It specifies CAIQFREPNEKLFF.

The chain carries TRBV27 and TRBJ2-2, with 7 bases lining up with TRBD1. V was pared by 4 bases and J by 3 bases, with 8 bases of the junction left unmatched. CDR1 is MNHEY and CDR2 is SMNVEV in the germline V gene (reference sequence). This CDR3 has 16 residues. The CDR3, as DNA: TGTGCCAGCAGTTCCGACAGGGTCAGGGACACCGGGGAGCTGTTTTTT. The encoded protein is CASSSDRVRDTGELFF.

J is TRBJ1-1 and V is TRBV19; D ambiguous. Germline V gives CDR1 LNHDA, CDR2 SQIVND (reference sequence). The CDR3 has 13 amino acids. V was pared by 3 bases and J by 4 bases, with 9 bases between. The CDR3 coding sequence is TGTGCCAGTAGTATCAAGCGGAGCACTGAAGCTTTCTTT. Translated: CASSIKRSTEAFF.

V gene TRBV9 combines with J gene TRBJ1-2; 9 bases line up with TRBD1. Germline V gene sequence: CDR1 SGDLS, CDR2 YYNGEE. The V segment lost 0 bases and the J segment 2 bases; nucleotides outside the gene matches: 8. This CDR3 comprises 17 residues. The CDR3 sequence: CASSVAHRGLANYGYTF. The DNA for the CDR3 is TGTGCCAGCAGCGTAGCTCACAGGGGGCTGGCCAACTATGGCTACACCTTC.

The rearrangement joins TRBV5-1 to TRBJ2-1, with D possibly matching TRBD1 (6 bases). The length of the CDR3 is 13 residues. V shed 4 bases and J shed 3 bases, with 8 bases lying between them. The germline gives CDR1 SGHRS, CDR2 YFSETQ. The CDR3 DNA sequence: TGCGCCAGCAGCGTGGACAGCTACAATGAGCAGTTCTTC. The encoded protein is CASSVDSYNEQFF.

The chain combines TRBV5-4 with TRBJ2-1; 12 bases are shared with TRBD2. V shed 1 base, J shed 8 bases, and the junction held 4 bases outside the gene matches. CDR3 length equals 15 residues. Germline assignment: CDR1 SGHNT and CDR2 YYREEE (reference sequence). The CDR3 DNA reads TGTGCCAGCAGCTTGAAACTAGCGGGAGGAGATGAGCAGTTCTTC. It translates to CASSLKLAGGDEQFF.

This clone was counted between two and nine times. The chain joins TRBV28 to TRBJ1-2, with TRBD1 identical over 10 bases. J lost 7 bases, V lost 1 base, and 6 bases had no gene match. This CDR3 comprises 15 residues. Germline V gene lookup returns CDR1 MDHEN and CDR2 SYDVKM. The CDR3 nucleotides read TGTGCCAGCAGTTTATCAAGACAGGGGGCCGGTGGCTACACCTTC. This translates into CASSLSRQGAGGYTF.

The gene calls are TRBV27 and TRBJ2-5; 9 bases are a match to TRBD1. The ends lost 5 bases at V and 1 base at J; junction bases unmatched: 8. The CDR3 has 16 residues. Germline CDR1 is MNHEY and CDR2 is SMNVEV (reference sequence). The CDR3 nucleotides are TGTGCCAGCAGTAACGAGACAGGGGGGGCCCAAGAGACCCAGTACTTC. Residues: CASSNETGGAQETQYF.

The chain's CDR3 is CASSYGGNEKLFF. CDR3 in DNA: TGTGCCAGCAGCTACGGAGGGAATGAAAAACTGTTTTTT. The V gene is TRBV6-5, the J gene TRBJ1-4; D gene uncertain. Germline assignment: CDR1 MNHEY and CDR2 SVGAGI. The CDR3 covers 13 residues. V dropped 6 bases and J dropped 5 bases, with 10 bases sitting between them.

The chain joins TRBV4-1 to TRBJ2-7, with D possibly matching TRBD1 (5 bases). Germline CDR1 and CDR2: MGHRA and YSYEKL. This CDR3 is 13 amino acids long. The ends were cut back, 0 bases at V and 5 bases at J, with 8 bases in the middle. CDR3 sequence (DNA): TGCGCCAGCAGCCAAGAGGGCAGGGACGAGCAGTACTTC. Amino acids: CASSQEGRDEQYF.

J is TRBJ1-2 and V is TRBV5-1; D uncertain. This CDR3 region has 14 residues. Deletions cut 4 bases from V and 8 bases from J, with 18 bases between. The germline V gene encodes CDR1 SGHRS and CDR2 YFSETQ. CDR3 bases: TGCGCCAGCAGCCCGGAGGAGGGATTGGCAGGCTACACCTTC. Translated: CASSPEEGLAGYTF.

The chain is built from TRBV13 and TRBJ2-7; TRBD2 agrees at 14 bases. Germline trimming cut 5 bases from V and 3 bases from J; bases unmatched to any gene: 6. This CDR3 spans 16 amino acids. Germline V gene data show CDR1 as PRHDT and CDR2 as FYEKMQ (reference sequence). The CDR3 is CASSLGLAGEFYEQYF. The CDR3 DNA sequence: TGTGCCAGCAGCCTGGGACTAGCGGGGGAGTTCTACGAGCAGTACTTC.

The chain recombines TRBV7-3 with TRBJ2-5, with TRBD2 matching 10 bases. The CDR3 spans 15 residues. The junction had 7 bases not matched to a gene; V was cut back by 4 bases and J by 5 bases. Germline CDR1 and CDR2: SGHTA and FQGTGA. CDR3 coding DNA: TGTGCCAGCAGCTCCCAGGGACTAGCGTTGGAGACCCAGTACTTC. Translation: CASSSQGLALETQYF.

This rearrangement joins TRBV5-1 to TRBJ1-5; TRBD1 agrees at 7 bases. The length of the CDR3 is 15 residues. Looked up from germline, CDR1 is SGHRS and CDR2 is YFSETQ. V lost 2 bases, J lost 3 bases, and 5 bases stayed unmatched. CDR3 DNA sequence: TGCGCCAGCAGCTTTTCAACAGGGGCCAATCAGCCCCAGCATTTT. Its protein product is CASSFSTGANQPQHF.

This clone was seen more than once but under ten times. The chain links TRBV9 to TRBJ1-3, with D tentatively TRBD1 (5 bases). The CDR3 extends over 15 amino acids. The germline V gene encodes CDR1 SGDLS and CDR2 YYNGEE. The V and J ends lost 4 bases and 4 bases respectively, with 15 bases between them. CDR3 loop: CASSPWDGGGNTIYF. CDR3 sequence (DNA): TGTGCCAGCAGCCCTTGGGACGGAGGGGGAAACACCATATATTTT. The entire variable domain, with the rest obtained from reference TRBV9 and TRBJ1-3, is as follows: DSGVTQTPKHLITATGQRVTLRCSPRSGDLSVYWYQQSLDQGLQFLIQYYNGEERAKGNILERFSAQQFPDLHSELNLSSLELGDSALYFCASSPWDGGGNTIYFGEGSWLTVV.

V and J are TRBV6-1 and TRBJ1-5, with 10 bases that match TRBD1. From germline, CDR1 is MNHNS and CDR2 SASEGT. This CDR3 is 14 amino acids long. V dropped 7 bases and J dropped 4; count of bases not matched to a gene: 4. As DNA, the CDR3 is TGTGCCAGCAACTCGGGACAGGGGAATCAGCCCCAGCATTTT. Amino acid sequence: CASNSGQGNQPQHF.

This chain links TRBV9 with TRBJ2-7; 9 nucleotides match TRBD2. V lost 0 bases to trimming and J lost 4 bases; unmatched junction nucleotides: 5. This CDR3 region has 15 residues. Germline values: CDR1 SGDLS, CDR2 YYNGEE. The CDR3 loop reads CASSVGVAGAYEQYF. CDR3 DNA sequence: TGTGCCAGCAGCGTAGGGGTAGCGGGAGCGTACGAGCAGTACTTC.

The sample holds a few counts of this clone. The genes are TRBV10-3 and TRBJ1-1; D perhaps matches TRBD1 (6 bases). V lost 4 bases to trimming and J lost 2 bases, with 8 bases between them. The CDR3 spans 13 residues. The germline V gene encodes CDR1 ENHRY and CDR2 SYGVKD. As DNA, the CDR3 is TGTGCCATCAGTGCGGGACATAACACTGAAGCTTTCTTT. This translates into CAISAGHNTEAFF.

V gene TRBV27 combines with J gene TRBJ1-1, with 9 bases fitting TRBD1. The junction had 17 bases not matched to a gene; V was cut back by 7 bases and J by 5 bases. Looked up from germline, CDR1 is MNHEY and CDR2 is SMNVEV (reference sequence). There are 17 residues in the CDR3. The CDR3 nucleotides read TGTGCCAGCACCCGACGACGAATGGGACAGGGTGGTACTGAAGCTTTCTTT. It codes for CASTRRRMGQGGTEAFF.

This clone occurred once. This chain joins TRBV28 and TRBJ1-1, with 8 bases fitting TRBD1. The CDR3 sequence is 14 residues long. The ends lost 4 bases at V and 7 bases at J; junction bases unmatched: 8. The V gene's germline CDR1 is MDHEN and CDR2 SYDVKM. In DNA form, the CDR3 reads TGTGCCAGCAGTTCCGACAGGGGCTTCCTTGAAGCTTTCTTT. The encoded protein is CASSSDRGFLEAFF.

The count of this clone is one. This chain joins TRBV5-6 and TRBJ2-3, with 10 nucleotides matching TRBD1. The V and J ends lost 5 bases and 4 bases, in that order; junction bases with no gene match: 4. Germline V CDR1 and CDR2: SGHDT, YYEEEE. This CDR3 comprises 14 residues. This chain's CDR3 is CASRSGQGSDTQYF. Here the CDR3 DNA reads TGTGCCAGCAGATCGGGACAGGGGTCAGATACGCAGTATTTT. Using reference TRBV5-6 and TRBJ2-3 for the parts outside the CDR3, the full variable domain is DAGVTQSPTHLIKTRGQQVTLRCSPKSGHDTVSWYQQALGQGPQFIFQYYEEEERQRGNFPDRFSGHQFPNYSSELNVNALLLGDSALYLCASRSGQGSDTQYFGPGTRLTVL.

The genes are TRBV18 and TRBJ2-3; 8 nucleotides agree with TRBD1. Trimming at V came to 4 bases and at J to 2 bases, leaving 14 bases not matched to a gene. This CDR3 has 18 residues. From germline, CDR1 is KGHSH and CDR2 LQKENI. CDR3 DNA: TGTGCCAGCTCACACGCGTTATTCCGACAGGGGACCACAGATACGCAGTATTTT. It is translated as CASSHALFRQGTTDTQYF. The variable domain in full, completed from reference TRBV18 and TRBJ2-3, reads NAGVMQNPRHLVRRRGQEARLRCSPMKGHSHVYWYRQLPEEGLKFMVYLQKENIIDESGMPKERFSAEFPKEGPSILRIQQVVRGDSAAYFCASSHALFRQGTTDTQYFGPGTRLTVL.

This clone was counted a few times. The V and J genes are TRBV27 and TRBJ1-6; the D gene is possibly TRBD1 (5 bases). The CDR3 is made up of 15 amino acids. V lost 7 bases and J 2 bases, leaving 12 bases between the germline ends. Germline V gives CDR1 MNHEY, CDR2 SMNVEV (reference sequence). The CDR3 sequence: CASNLGGTYNSPLHF. In DNA, the CDR3 is TGTGCCAGCAACCTCGGGGGGACCTATAATTCACCCCTCCACTTT.

This clone was counted once. The rearrangement uses TRBV2 and TRBJ2-1; possible D gene TRBD2, 7 bases. In germline, CDR1 is SNHLY, CDR2 FYNNEI. Trimming stripped 10 bases from V and 10 bases from J, with 20 bases between. There are 13 residues in the CDR3. The CDR3 here is CAIQRGQVDEQFF. The CDR3 nucleotides read TGTGCCATCCAGCGGGGACAAGTAGACGAGCAGTTCTTC.